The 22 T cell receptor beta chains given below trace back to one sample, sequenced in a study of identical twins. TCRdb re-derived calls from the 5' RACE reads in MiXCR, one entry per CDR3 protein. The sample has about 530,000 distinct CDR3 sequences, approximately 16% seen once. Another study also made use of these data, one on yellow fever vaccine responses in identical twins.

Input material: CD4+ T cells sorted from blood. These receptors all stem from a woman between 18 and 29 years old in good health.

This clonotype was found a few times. The CDR3 DNA follows: TGTGCCAGCAGCCCTACGTTATTTAATAATGAAAAACTGTTTTTT. Translation gives CASSPTLFNNEKLFF. This rearrangement joins TRBV7-2 to TRBJ1-4; D call uncertain. V gave up 5 bases and J gave up 4 bases, with 14 bases separating them. The germline V gene has CDR1 SGHTA and CDR2 FQGNSA. The CDR3 is 15 residues long.

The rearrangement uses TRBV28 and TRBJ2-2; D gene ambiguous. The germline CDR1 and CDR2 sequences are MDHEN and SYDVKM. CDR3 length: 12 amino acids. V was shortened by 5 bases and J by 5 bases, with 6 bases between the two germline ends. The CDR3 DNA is TGTGCCAGCAGTAAATGGACCGGGGAGCTGTTTTTT. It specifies CASSKWTGELFF.

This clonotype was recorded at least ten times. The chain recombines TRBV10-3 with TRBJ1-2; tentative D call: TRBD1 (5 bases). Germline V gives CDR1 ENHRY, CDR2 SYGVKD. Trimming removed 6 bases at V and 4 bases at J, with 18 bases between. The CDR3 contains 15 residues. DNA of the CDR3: TGTGCCATCAGGAAGGGGTCCGAGCCCCTCTATGGCTACACCTTC. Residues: CAIRKGSEPLYGYTF.

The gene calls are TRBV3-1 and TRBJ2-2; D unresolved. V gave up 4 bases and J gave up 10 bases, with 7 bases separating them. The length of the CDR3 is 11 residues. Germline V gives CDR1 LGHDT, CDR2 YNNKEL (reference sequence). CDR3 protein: CASSLREELFF. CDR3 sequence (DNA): TGTGCCAGCAGCCTAAGGGAGGAGCTGTTTTTT.

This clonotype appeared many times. The CDR3 DNA is TGTGCCAGCAGCTCAGGGGCGGACAGGGGTGATCAGCCCCAGCATTTT. Translated, it gives CASSSGADRGDQPQHF. The rearrangement uses TRBV9 and TRBJ1-5; 9 bases agree with TRBD1. From germline, CDR1 is SGDLS and CDR2 YYNGEE. CDR3 length: 16 residues. J gave up 5 bases and V 4 bases, and 10 bases lay outside the gene matches.

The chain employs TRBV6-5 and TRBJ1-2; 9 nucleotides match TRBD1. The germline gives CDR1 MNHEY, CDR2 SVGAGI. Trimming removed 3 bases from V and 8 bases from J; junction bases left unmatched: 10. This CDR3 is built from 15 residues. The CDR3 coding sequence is TGTGCCAGCAGTTATCCCGGACAGGGGCTGTGGGGCTACACCTTC. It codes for CASSYPGQGLWGYTF.

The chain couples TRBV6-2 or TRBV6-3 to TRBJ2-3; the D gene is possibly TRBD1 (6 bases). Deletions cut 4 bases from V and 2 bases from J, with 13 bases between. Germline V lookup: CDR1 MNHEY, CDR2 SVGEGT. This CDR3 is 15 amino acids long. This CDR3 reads CASSFGGSYTDTQYF. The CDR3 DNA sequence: TGTGCCAGCAGTTTTGGGGGCAGCTACACAGATACGCAGTATTTT.

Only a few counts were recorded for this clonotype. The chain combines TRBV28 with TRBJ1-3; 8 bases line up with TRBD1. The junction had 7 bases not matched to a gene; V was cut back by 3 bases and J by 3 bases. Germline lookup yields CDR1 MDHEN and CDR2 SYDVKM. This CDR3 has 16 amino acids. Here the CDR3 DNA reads TGTGCCAGCAGTTTTCGGCAGGGGGCCGGTGGAAACACCATATATTTT. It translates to CASSFRQGAGGNTIYF.

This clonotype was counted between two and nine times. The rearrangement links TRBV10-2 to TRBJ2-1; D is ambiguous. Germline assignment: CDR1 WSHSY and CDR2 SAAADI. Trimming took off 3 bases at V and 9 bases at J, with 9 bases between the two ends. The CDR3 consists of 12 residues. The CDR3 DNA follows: TGCGCCAGCAGTGAAGTTTTCGGTGAGCAGTTCTTC. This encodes CASSEVFGEQFF.

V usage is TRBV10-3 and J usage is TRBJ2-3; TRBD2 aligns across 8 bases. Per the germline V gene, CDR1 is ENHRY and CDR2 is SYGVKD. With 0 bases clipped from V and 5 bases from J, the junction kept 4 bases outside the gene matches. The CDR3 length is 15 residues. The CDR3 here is CAISESSGGLDTQYF. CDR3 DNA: TGTGCCATCAGTGAGTCCAGCGGGGGCCTAGATACGCAGTATTTT.

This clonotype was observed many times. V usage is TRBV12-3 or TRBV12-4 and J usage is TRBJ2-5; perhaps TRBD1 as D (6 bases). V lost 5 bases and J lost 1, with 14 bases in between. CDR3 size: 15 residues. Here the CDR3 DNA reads TGTGCCAGCAGTCGTCAGACAGGTCCCCAAGAGACCCAGTACTTC. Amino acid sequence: CASSRQTGPQETQYF.

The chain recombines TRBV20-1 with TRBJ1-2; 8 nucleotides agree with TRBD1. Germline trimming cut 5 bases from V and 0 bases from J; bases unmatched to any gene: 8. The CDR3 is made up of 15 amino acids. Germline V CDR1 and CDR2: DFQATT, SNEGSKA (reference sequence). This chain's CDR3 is CSAPPGQGTNYGYTF. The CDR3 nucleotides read TGCAGTGCTCCCCCTGGACAGGGCACTAACTATGGCTACACCTTC.

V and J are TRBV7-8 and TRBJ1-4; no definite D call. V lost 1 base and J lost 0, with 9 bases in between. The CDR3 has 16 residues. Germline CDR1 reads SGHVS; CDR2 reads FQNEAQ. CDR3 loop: CASSLGTAATNEKLFF. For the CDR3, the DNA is TGTGCCAGCAGCTTAGGGACGGCAGCAACTAATGAAAAACTGTTTTTT.

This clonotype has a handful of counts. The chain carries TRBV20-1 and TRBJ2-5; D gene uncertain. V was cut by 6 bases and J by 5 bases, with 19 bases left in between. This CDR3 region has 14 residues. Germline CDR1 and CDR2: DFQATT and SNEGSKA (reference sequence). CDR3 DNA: TGCAGTGCCCCTTTAGACGGTCGCCACGAGACCCAGTACTTC. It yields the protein CSAPLDGRHETQYF.

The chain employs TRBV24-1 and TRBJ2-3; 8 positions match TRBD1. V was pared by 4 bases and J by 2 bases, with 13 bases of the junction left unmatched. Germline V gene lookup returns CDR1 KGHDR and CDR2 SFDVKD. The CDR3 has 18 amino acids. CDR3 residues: CATSDFGQGGLFTDTQYF. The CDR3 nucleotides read TGTGCCACCAGTGACTTCGGACAGGGCGGTTTGTTCACAGATACGCAGTATTTT.

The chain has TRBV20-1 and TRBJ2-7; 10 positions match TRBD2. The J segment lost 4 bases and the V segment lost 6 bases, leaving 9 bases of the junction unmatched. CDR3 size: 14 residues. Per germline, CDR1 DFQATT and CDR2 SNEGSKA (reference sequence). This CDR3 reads CSATLAGVRYEQYF. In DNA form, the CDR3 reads TGCAGTGCGACTCTAGCGGGAGTACGTTACGAGCAGTACTTC.

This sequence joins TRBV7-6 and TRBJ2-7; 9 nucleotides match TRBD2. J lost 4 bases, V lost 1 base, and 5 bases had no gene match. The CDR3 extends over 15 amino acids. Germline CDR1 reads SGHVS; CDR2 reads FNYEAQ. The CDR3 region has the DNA TGTGCCAGCAGCTTAGTGGCTAGCGGGGTTTACGAGCAGTACTTC. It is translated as CASSLVASGVYEQYF.

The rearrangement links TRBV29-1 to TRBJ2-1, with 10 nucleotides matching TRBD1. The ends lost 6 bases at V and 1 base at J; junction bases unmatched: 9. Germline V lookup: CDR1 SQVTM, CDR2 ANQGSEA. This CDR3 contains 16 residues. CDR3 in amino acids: CSVLGQGIRSYNEQFF. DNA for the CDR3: TGCAGCGTACTGGGACAGGGGATAAGGTCCTACAATGAGCAGTTCTTC.

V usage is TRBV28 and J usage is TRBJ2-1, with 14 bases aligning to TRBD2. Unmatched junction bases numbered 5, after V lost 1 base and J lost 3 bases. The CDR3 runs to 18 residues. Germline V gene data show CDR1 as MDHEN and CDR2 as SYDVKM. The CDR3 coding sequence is TGTGCCAGCAGTTTATATCGGGGACTAGCGGGGGTCTACAATGAGCAGTTCTTC. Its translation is CASSLYRGLAGVYNEQFF.

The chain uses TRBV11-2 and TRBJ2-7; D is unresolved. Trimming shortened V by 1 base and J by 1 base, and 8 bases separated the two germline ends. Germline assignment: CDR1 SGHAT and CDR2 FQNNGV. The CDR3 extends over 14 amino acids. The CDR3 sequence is CASSLAPQSYEQYV. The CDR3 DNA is TGTGCCAGCAGCTTAGCCCCCCAATCCTACGAGCAGTACGTC.

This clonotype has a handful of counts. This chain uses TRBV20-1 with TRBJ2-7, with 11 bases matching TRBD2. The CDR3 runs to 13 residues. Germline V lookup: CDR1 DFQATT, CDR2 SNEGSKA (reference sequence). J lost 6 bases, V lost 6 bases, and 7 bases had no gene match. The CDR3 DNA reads TGCAGTGCCAAACTAGCGGGAGTTCTCGAGCAGTACTTC. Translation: CSAKLAGVLEQYF.

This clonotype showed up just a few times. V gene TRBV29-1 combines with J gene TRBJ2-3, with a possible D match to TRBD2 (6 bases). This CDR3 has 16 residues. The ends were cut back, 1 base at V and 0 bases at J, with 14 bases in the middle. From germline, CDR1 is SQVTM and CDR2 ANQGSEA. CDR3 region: CSVEVRLAASTDTQYF. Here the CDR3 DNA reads TGCAGCGTTGAAGTTCGTTTAGCGGCTAGCACAGATACGCAGTATTTT.